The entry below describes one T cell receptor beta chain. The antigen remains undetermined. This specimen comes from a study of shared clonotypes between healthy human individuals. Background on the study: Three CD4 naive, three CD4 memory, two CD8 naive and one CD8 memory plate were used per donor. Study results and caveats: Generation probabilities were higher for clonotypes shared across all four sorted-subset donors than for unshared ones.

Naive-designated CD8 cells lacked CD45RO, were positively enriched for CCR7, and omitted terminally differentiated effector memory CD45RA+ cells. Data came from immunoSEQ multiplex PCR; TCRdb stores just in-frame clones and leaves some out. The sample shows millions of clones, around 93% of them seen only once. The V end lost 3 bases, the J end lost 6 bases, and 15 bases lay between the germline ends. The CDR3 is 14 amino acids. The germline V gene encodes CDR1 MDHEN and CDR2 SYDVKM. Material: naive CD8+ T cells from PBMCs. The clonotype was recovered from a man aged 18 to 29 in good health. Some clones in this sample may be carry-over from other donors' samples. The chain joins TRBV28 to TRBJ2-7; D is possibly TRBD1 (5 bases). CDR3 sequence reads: CASSFESGSGEQYF. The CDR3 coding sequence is TGTGCCAGCAGTTTTGAGTCAGGGTCAGGCGAGCAGTACTTC.